Each of the 18 T cell receptor beta chains below was sequenced from the same sample in a study of blood T cell repertoires in COVID-19 (dated by TCRdb to the early 2020s). Preparation of the library involved the immunoSEQ multiplex PCR assay. TCRdb holds this immuneACCESS table with in-frame rearrangements only. Some clones are missing; in checked studies, unresolved V genes explain under half, and the rest has no known cause. This sample comprises fewer than 350,000 clones, around 81% of them detected only once. Clones ranked in the top ten supply 2.5% to 3% of the sample. The specimen sequenced was peripheral blood. The receptors stem from a woman aged 60-70 years with active or convalescent COVID-19.

The rearrangement links TRBV30 to TRBJ2-1; D perhaps matches TRBD1 (6 bases). Looked up from germline, CDR1 is GTSNPN and CDR2 is SVGIG (reference sequence). V lost 4 bases, J lost 9 bases, and 13 bases lay in between. The CDR3 is 12 amino acids. For the CDR3, the DNA is TGTGCCTGGACGGGCCTAGGGGGTGAGCAGTTCTTC. Protein sequence: CAWTGLGGEQFF. Complete variable domain (other parts from reference TRBV30 and TRBJ2-1): SQTIHQWPATLVQPVGSPLSLECTVEGTSNPNLYWYRQAAGRGLQLLFYSVGIGQISSEVPQNLSASRPQDRQFILSSKKLLLSDSGFYLCAWTGLGGEQFFGPGTRLTVL.

The V call is TRBV10-1, the J call TRBJ1-4, with 8 bases lining up with TRBD1. Germline CDR1 is WNHNN and CDR2 is SYGVQD (reference sequence). The CDR3 length is 18 residues. Losses at the gene ends were 8 bases for V and 7 bases for J; bases not matched to a gene: 21. The CDR3 reads CASGPGQGGRKEGEKLFF. The CDR3 bases are TGCGCCAGCGGACCAGGACAGGGAGGAAGGAAGGAGGGTGAAAAACTGTTTTTT.

The gene calls are TRBV7-9 and TRBJ2-5, with TRBD1 identical over 10 bases. The germline V gene encodes CDR1 SEHNR and CDR2 FQNEAQ (reference sequence). The CDR3 consists of 14 residues. Trimming at V came to 5 bases and at J to 5 bases, leaving 5 bases not matched to a gene. The DNA of the CDR3 is TGTGCCAGCAGCCTCGGACAGGGGGACGAGACCCAGTACTTC. It codes for CASSLGQGDETQYF.

V usage is TRBV19 and J usage is TRBJ1-1; D may be TRBD1 (6 bases). The CDR3 extends over 14 amino acids. The V gene's germline CDR1 is LNHDA and CDR2 SQIVND (reference sequence). Trimming left V 7 bases short and J 1 base short, with 13 bases between. CDR3 sequence reads: CASNSAGANTEAFF. The CDR3 DNA reads TGTGCCAGTAACAGCGCAGGGGCGAACACTGAAGCTTTCTTT.

This clone was detected once. The rearrangement links TRBV11-2 to TRBJ2-1, with D uncertain. Trimming took off 0 bases at V and 2 bases at J, with 20 bases between the two ends. The CDR3 sequence is 19 residues long. Germline V gene data show CDR1 as SGHAT and CDR2 as FQNNGV. The DNA for the CDR3 is TGTGCCAGCAGCTTAGATTCTCCCCAGGTCGTACTTACCTACAATGAGCAGTTCTTC. Its translation: CASSLDSPQVVLTYNEQFF.

The V gene is TRBV5-4, the J gene TRBJ2-7; TRBD2 matches at 9 bases. The V segment lost 4 bases and the J segment 2 bases; nucleotides outside the gene matches: 10. Germline values: CDR1 SGHNT, CDR2 YYREEE (reference sequence). The CDR3 is 16 amino acids. CDR3 DNA: TGTGCCAGCAGCCCTCGACAGCGGGGGGCCACCTACGAGCAGTACTTC. Its protein product is CASSPRQRGATYEQYF.

This clone was found a few times. V gene TRBV6-5 combines with J gene TRBJ2-7; 9 bases are shared with TRBD1. The V segment lost 6 bases and the J segment 7 bases; nucleotides outside the gene matches: 7. CDR1 and CDR2 (germline): MNHEY, SVGAGI. The CDR3 covers 13 residues. CDR3 DNA sequence: TGTGCCAGCAGAAACACACAGGGGGCAGAGCAGTACTTC. Amino acid sequence: CASRNTQGAEQYF.

The V and J genes are TRBV30 and TRBJ1-5; 8 nucleotides agree with TRBD1. Unmatched junction bases numbered 2, after V lost 2 bases and J lost 5 bases. The CDR3 has 13 amino acids. Germline CDR1 reads GTSNPN; CDR2 reads SVGIG (reference sequence). As DNA, the CDR3 is TGTGCCTGGAGTAACAGGGGGGATCAGCCCCAGCATTTT. Translation gives CAWSNRGDQPQHF.

V gene TRBV10-3 combines with J gene TRBJ1-4, with TRBD1 matching 9 bases. V shed 6 bases and J 6 bases; nucleotides not matched to a gene: 8. Per germline, CDR1 ENHRY and CDR2 SYGVKD. CDR3 length equals 15 residues. CDR3 sequence reads: CAISSDRGGDEKLFF. The CDR3 coding sequence is TGTGCCATCAGCTCGGACAGGGGAGGGGATGAAAAACTGTTTTTT.

The chain has TRBV9 and TRBJ2-3; TRBD2 matches at 10 bases. The germline gives CDR1 SGDLS, CDR2 YYNGEE. The CDR3 is 16 residues long. V lost 3 bases, J lost 3 bases, and 7 bases stayed unmatched. CDR3 DNA sequence: TGTGCCAGCAGCGCTATGCTAGCGGGGGCTACAGATACGCAGTATTTT. The encoded protein is CASSAMLAGATDTQYF.

This clone was observed a handful of times. This chain links TRBV6-5 with TRBJ1-6; 8 nucleotides match TRBD1. After removal of 8 bases from V and 6 bases from J, the junction contained 9 bases not matched to a gene. The CDR3 covers 15 residues. Germline CDR1 reads MNHEY; CDR2 reads SVGAGI. CDR3: CASRAPGGSNSPLHF. Here the CDR3 DNA reads TGTGCCAGCCGAGCACCAGGGGGCTCTAATTCACCCCTCCACTTT.

The chain joins TRBV12-3 or TRBV12-4 to TRBJ1-3; no definite D call. The CDR3 is 13 amino acids. V lost 5 bases and J 8 bases, leaving 13 bases between the germline ends. The CDR3 DNA follows: TGTGCCAGCAGTACCCGCAGGAGGGACACCATATATTTT. Translation gives CASSTRRRDTIYF.

This clone was counted at least ten times. The V gene is TRBV7-2, the J gene TRBJ2-7; TRBD1 might be the D (5 bases). V lost 5 bases, J lost 6 bases, and 11 bases lay in between. Germline V gene lookup returns CDR1 SGHTA and CDR2 FQGNSA. The CDR3 sequence is 12 residues long. CDR3 protein: CASSDNRFEQYF. The CDR3 DNA follows: TGTGCCAGCAGCGACAACAGGTTCGAGCAGTACTTC.

V is TRBV4-3 and J is TRBJ2-6; perhaps TRBD2 as D (6 bases). CDR3 length: 15 amino acids. The V gene lost 0 bases and the J gene lost 12 bases, with 15 bases spanning the gap. Germline-derived CDR1 and CDR2 are LGHNA and YSLEER. This CDR3 is CASSQDLRDQSVLTF. CDR3 sequence (DNA): TGCGCCAGCAGCCAAGATTTGCGGGACCAGTCCGTCCTGACTTTC.

The V call is TRBV5-1, the J call TRBJ2-7, with 10 bases matching TRBD2. This CDR3 contains 17 residues. CDR1 is SGHRS and CDR2 is YFSETQ in the germline V gene. V gave up 4 bases and J gave up 0 bases; unmatched junction bases: 10. CDR3 sequence reads: CASSISSLAGSSYEQYF. The CDR3 DNA is TGCGCCAGCAGCATCAGTTCACTAGCGGGGAGCTCCTACGAGCAGTACTTC.

This clone was picked up one time. The chain links TRBV7-2 to TRBJ2-5, with 13 bases matching TRBD2. The germline gives CDR1 SGHTA, CDR2 FQGNSA. Trimming removed 0 bases from V and 4 bases from J; junction bases left unmatched: 8. The CDR3 sequence is 18 residues long. CDR3 protein: CASSLASGLAGVGETQYF. Here the CDR3 DNA reads TGTGCCAGCAGCTTAGCTAGCGGACTAGCGGGGGTGGGAGAGACCCAGTACTTC.

The CDR3 DNA sequence: TGTGCCAGCAGCGTGACAGGGGGCAATGAAAAACTGTTTTTT. This sequence encodes CASSVTGGNEKLFF. The V gene is TRBV11-2, the J gene TRBJ1-4, with 10 bases fitting TRBD1. This CDR3 has 14 residues. J was trimmed by 5 bases and V by 5 bases; bases with no gene match: 2. Germline V gives CDR1 SGHAT, CDR2 FQNNGV. Drawing the rest from reference TRBV11-2 and TRBJ1-4, the complete variable domain is EAGVAQSPRYKIIEKRQSVAFWCNPISGHATLYWYQQILGQGPKLLIQFQNNGVVDDSQLPKDRFSAERLKGVDSTLKIQPAKLEDSAVYLCASSVTGGNEKLFFGSGTQLSVL.

The gene calls are TRBV19 and TRBJ1-1; 7 bases line up with TRBD1. The CDR3 runs to 11 residues. The trim removed 8 bases at V and 7 bases at J, leaving 4 bases unmatched. Germline CDR1 LNHDA, CDR2 SQIVND (reference sequence). The DNA of the CDR3 is TGTGCCAGTTGTTCAGGGGGTGAAGCTTTCTTT. Its protein product is CASCSGGEAFF.